This passage covers 20 T cell receptor beta chains from one sample sequenced in a study of Ad26.COV2.S vaccination and SARS-CoV-2 variants. Profiling relied on immunoSEQ multiplex PCR, and the TCRdb table lists in-frame clones only, not all of them. The table has about 400,000 clones, about four fifths seen once; the top ten hold around 7.4%. Documented treatment: around 19 received Ad26.COV2.S at low or high dose, single or two shots; 5 received placebo; per-sample allocation not given. Collection of the samples took place on day 63 after the first injection of vaccine or placebo. This specimen consisted of peripheral blood, obtained in a trial of Ad26.COV2.S vaccine versus placebo. Receptor source: a person aged 18 to 65 who received the Ad26.COV2.S COVID-19 vaccine or a placebo.

V gene TRBV10-3 combines with J gene TRBJ2-7; TRBD1 might be the D (5 bases). This CDR3 region has 14 residues. V was shortened by 6 bases and J by 6 bases, with 18 bases between the two germline ends. Germline V gene lookup returns CDR1 ENHRY and CDR2 SYGVKD. CDR3 loop: CAIRPSTESSEQYF. In DNA, the CDR3 is TGTGCCATCAGGCCCTCGACAGAGTCTTCCGAGCAGTACTTC.

The genes are TRBV5-1 and TRBJ2-7; 10 nucleotides line up with TRBD2. The CDR3 consists of 13 residues. Germline CDR1 is SGHRS and CDR2 is YFSETQ. Losses at the gene ends were 5 bases for V and 5 bases for J; bases not matched to a gene: 4. CDR3 in DNA: TGCGCCAGCAGGGGGCTAGCGGGAGACGAGCAGTACTTC. Translation gives CASRGLAGDEQYF.

The rearrangement joins TRBV6-5 to TRBJ1-5; TRBD1 is a possible D gene (5 bases). This CDR3 has 14 amino acids. The germline V and J ends were trimmed by 11 bases and 4 bases, with 18 bases remaining between them. In germline, CDR1 is MNHEY, CDR2 SVGAGI. The CDR3 sequence: CASRADGQNQPQHF. The CDR3 DNA reads TGTGCCTCCAGGGCTGACGGTCAAAATCAGCCCCAGCATTTT.

The gene calls are TRBV6-4 and TRBJ1-2; D unresolved. CDR3 size: 15 residues. The V gene's germline CDR1 is MRHNA and CDR2 SNTAGT. The germline V and J ends were trimmed by 6 bases and 8 bases, with 22 bases remaining between them. The CDR3 region is CASRTGPSKEYGYTF. The CDR3 bases are TGTGCCAGCAGAACCGGGCCCTCCAAGGAGTACGGCTACACCTTC.

By sample fraction, this clone is medium-sized. The rearrangement joins TRBV5-6 to TRBJ2-1; 7 nucleotides align to TRBD2. CDR1 is SGHDT, CDR2 YYEEEE, per germline. Trimming removed 5 bases from V and 3 bases from J; junction bases left unmatched: 8. There are 15 residues in the CDR3. The CDR3 spells CASSPSGGFYNEQFF. As DNA, the CDR3 is TGTGCCAGCAGTCCATCCGGGGGGTTCTACAATGAGCAGTTCTTC. The entire variable domain, with the rest obtained from reference TRBV5-6 and TRBJ2-1, is as follows: DAGVTQSPTHLIKTRGQQVTLRCSPKSGHDTVSWYQQALGQGPQFIFQYYEEEERQRGNFPDRFSGHQFPNYSSELNVNALLLGDSALYLCASSPSGGFYNEQFFGPGTRLTVL.

V and J are TRBV28 and TRBJ1-2; maybe TRBD1 (5 bases). Germline CDR1 and CDR2: MDHEN and SYDVKM. The V end lost 1 base, the J end lost 7 bases, and 13 bases lay between the germline ends. The CDR3 length is 14 residues. The CDR3 bases are TGTGCCAGCAGTTTATTGGGGGTCCATCTTGGCTACACCTTC. It encodes CASSLLGVHLGYTF.

The chain joins TRBV6-2 or TRBV6-3 to TRBJ1-5; D may be TRBD1 (5 bases). V lost 5 bases and J lost 9, with 8 bases in between. CDR1 and CDR2 from the germline V gene are MNHEY and SVGEGT. CDR3 length equals 11 residues. The CDR3 protein is CASSQGAPQHF. CDR3 nucleotide sequence: TGTGCCAGCAGTCAGGGTGCGCCCCAGCATTTT.

This clone appeared a single time. The chain couples TRBV27 to TRBJ2-7, with TRBD1 as a possible D gene (6 bases). V was pared by 1 base and J by 5 bases, with 15 bases between. CDR3 size: 15 residues. The germline gives CDR1 MNHEY, CDR2 SMNVEV (reference sequence). CDR3 sequence reads: CASSLLQGPGNEQYF. Here the CDR3 DNA reads TGTGCCAGCAGTTTATTACAGGGCCCAGGTAACGAGCAGTACTTC.

The CDR3 bases are TGTGCCAGCAGCCCTCGACTGGGGGAGGGCTACGAGCAGTACTTC. This codes for CASSPRLGEGYEQYF. The gene calls are TRBV9 and TRBJ2-7; the match to TRBD2 covers 7 bases. J gave up 3 bases and V 4 bases, and 10 bases lay outside the gene matches. The germline gives CDR1 SGDLS, CDR2 YYNGEE. The length of the CDR3 is 15 residues.

This clone showed up just a few times. The chain joins TRBV20-1 to TRBJ1-1; no firm D call. Trimming left V 3 bases short and J 1 base short, with 12 bases between. CDR1 is DFQATT and CDR2 is SNEGSKA in the germline V gene (reference sequence). This CDR3 region has 14 residues. The CDR3 loop reads CSASSGLQNTEAFF. CDR3 coding DNA: TGCAGTGCTAGTTCGGGTTTACAGAACACTGAAGCTTTCTTT.

The chain couples TRBV5-1 to TRBJ2-3; TRBD2 matches at 9 bases. CDR1 and CDR2 from the germline V gene are SGHRS and YFSETQ. The ends lost 0 bases at V and 3 bases at J; junction bases unmatched: 2. This CDR3 region has 15 residues. CDR3 DNA: TGCGCCAGCAGCTTGGAAGCGGGGGGAACAGATACGCAGTATTTT. Protein product: CASSLEAGGTDTQYF.

This chain links TRBV7-9 with TRBJ2-7; weak D call: TRBD1 (6 bases). The length of the CDR3 is 15 residues. Per the germline V gene, CDR1 is SEHNR and CDR2 is FQNEAQ (reference sequence). With 2 bases removed from V and 0 bases from J, the gap between germline ends came to 11 bases. The DNA of the CDR3 is TGTGCCAGCAGCTTATCTGGACAGAGCTCCTACGAGCAGTACTTC. Translating gives CASSLSGQSSYEQYF.

The J gene is TRBJ2-5, the V gene TRBV7-9, with D possibly TRBD1 on 5 matching bases. Germline V gene data show CDR1 as SEHNR and CDR2 as FQNEAQ (reference sequence). Between the trimmed V and J ends, which lost 4 bases and 3 bases, there was a span of 15 bases. This CDR3 is built from 15 residues. The CDR3 DNA reads as TGTGCCAGCAGCTCACTTGGGAAGGGGAAAGAGACCCAGTACTTC. This sequence encodes CASSSLGKGKETQYF.

V gene TRBV5-1 combines with J gene TRBJ2-5; maybe TRBD2 (7 bases). This CDR3 has 16 amino acids. The V end lost 0 bases, the J end lost 2 bases, and 14 bases lay between the germline ends. Germline V lookup: CDR1 SGHRS, CDR2 YFSETQ. CDR3 coding DNA: TGCGCCAGCAGCTTGGCGGGTGGGAGGGGGCAAGAGACCCAGTACTTC. It codes for CASSLAGGRGQETQYF.

This CDR3 is CASSQGRRQSDGYTF. DNA of the CDR3: TGTGCCAGCAGCCAAGGGAGACGACAGTCGGATGGCTACACCTTC. The V and J genes are TRBV4-2 and TRBJ1-2, with TRBD1 as a possible D gene (5 bases). V gave up 1 base and J gave up 6 bases, with 15 bases separating them. In germline, CDR1 is LGHNA, CDR2 YNFKEQ. The CDR3 spans 15 residues.

The chain uses TRBV19 and TRBJ1-3, with a weak D call TRBD1 (5 bases). The CDR3 contains 16 residues. The germline CDR1 and CDR2 sequences are LNHDA and SQIVND (reference sequence). The V end was cut by 6 bases, the J end by 2 bases, with 17 bases between. The CDR3 sequence is CASRPWPGGTGNTIYF. Written as DNA, the CDR3 is TGTGCCAGTAGACCTTGGCCGGGGGGGACTGGAAACACCATATATTTT.

V usage is TRBV19 and J usage is TRBJ2-1, with TRBD2 matching 10 bases. The V segment lost 5 bases and the J segment 9 bases; nucleotides outside the gene matches: 4. Looked up from germline, CDR1 is LNHDA and CDR2 is SQIVND (reference sequence). The CDR3 is made up of 13 amino acids. The CDR3 protein is CASSGTSVGEQFF. CDR3 DNA: TGTGCCAGTAGTGGGACTAGCGTCGGTGAGCAGTTCTTC.

CDR3 DNA sequence: TGTGCCAGCAGCTTGGCGCGGGAGACCCAGTACTTC. As protein: CASSLARETQYF. The chain employs TRBV5-4 and TRBJ2-5; no reliable D call. The CDR3 sequence is 12 residues long. Germline V gene lookup returns CDR1 SGHNT and CDR2 YYREEE (reference sequence). V was trimmed by 0 bases and J by 5 bases, leaving 5 bases between them. Variable domain in full (rest from reference TRBV5-4 and TRBJ2-5): ETGVTQSPTHLIKTRGQQVTLRCSSQSGHNTVSWYQQALGQGPQFIFQYYREEENGRGNFPPRFSGLQFPNYSSELNVNALELDDSALYLCASSLARETQYFGPGTRLLVL.

The chain carries TRBV30 and TRBJ2-7; 7 bases align to TRBD1. J was trimmed by 2 bases and V by 3 bases; bases with no gene match: 10. The length of the CDR3 is 15 residues. CDR1 and CDR2 from the germline V gene are GTSNPN and SVGIG (reference sequence). The CDR3 region has the DNA TGTGCCTGGAGGACTCACAGGGGAAATACCTACGAGCAGTACTTC. It encodes CAWRTHRGNTYEQYF. The full variable domain, rest sourced from reference TRBV30 and TRBJ2-7, is SQTIHQWPATLVQPVGSPLSLECTVEGTSNPNLYWYRQAAGRGLQLLFYSVGIGQISSEVPQNLSASRPQDRQFILSSKKLLLSDSGFYLCAWRTHRGNTYEQYFGPGTRLTVT.

This clone was recorded many times. The J gene is TRBJ2-7, the V gene TRBV7-9, with D hard to call. Per germline, CDR1 SEHNR and CDR2 FQNEAQ (reference sequence). V gave up 5 bases and J gave up 3 bases, with 14 bases separating them. The CDR3 extends over 14 amino acids. The CDR3 is CASSPRTAYYEQYF. In nucleotides, the CDR3 is TGTGCCAGCAGCCCCCGGACGGCTTACTACGAGCAGTACTTC.